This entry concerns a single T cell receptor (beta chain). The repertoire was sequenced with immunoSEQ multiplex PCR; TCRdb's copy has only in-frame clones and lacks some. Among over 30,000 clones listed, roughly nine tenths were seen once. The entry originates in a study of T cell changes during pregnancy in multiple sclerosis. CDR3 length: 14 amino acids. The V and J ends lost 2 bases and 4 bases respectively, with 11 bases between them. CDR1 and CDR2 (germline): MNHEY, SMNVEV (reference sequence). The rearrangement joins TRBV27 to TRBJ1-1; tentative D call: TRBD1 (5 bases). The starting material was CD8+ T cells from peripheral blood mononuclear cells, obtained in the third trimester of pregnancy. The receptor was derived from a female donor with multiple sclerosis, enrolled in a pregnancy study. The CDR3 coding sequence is TGTGCCAGCAGTTTACTGGGGGGGATCACTGAAGCTTTCTTT. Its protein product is CASSLLGGITEAFF.